A selection of T cell receptor beta chains follows, all from one sample in a study of lymphopenia after photon versus proton radiotherapy. Repertoires were generated with immunoSEQ multiplex PCR, while TCRdb's copy carries only in-frame clones and drops some. Found here are tens of thousands of clones, roughly 93% of them singletons; the top ten hold about 3%. Specimen: peripheral blood, collected from a patient treated with photon-based radiotherapy. Source of these receptors: a woman aged 70-85 years with pancreatic cancer. CDR3s include the opening cysteine and the closing phenylalanine or tryptophan. A D gene is named only where the DNA matches it firmly. A clone size is listed for some rows: how often the clone was seen (once, few, many), or a class if it is expanded.

TRBV11-2	TRBJ2-3	NA	NA	TGTGCCAGCAGCTTGGCCCCTAGCTACGATACGCAGTATTTT	CASSLAPSYDTQYF
TRBV13	TRBJ2-3	NA	NA	TGTGCCAGCAGCTTAGGAGGGTTGCACGATACGCAGTATTTT	CASSLGGLHDTQYF
TRBV27	TRBJ2-1	NA	NA	TGTGCCAGCATCCCCCGGGCCTCCTACAATGAGCAGTTCTTC	CASIPRASYNEQFF
TRBV6-6	TRBJ2-7	NA	TRBD2	TGTGCCAGCCACCCCCGGACTAGCGGGTCCTACGAGCAGTACTTC	CASHPRTSGSYEQYF
TRBV19	TRBJ1-1	NA	NA	TGTGCCAGTAGTATATTCGCAGGGGCAGCTCCCCTCTTT	CASSIFAGAAPLF
TRBV6-6	TRBJ2-1	NA	TRBD2	TGTGCCAGTTACGCCGCGGGAGGGACGGCAAATGAGCAGTTCTTC	CASYAAGGTANEQFF
TRBV7-2	TRBJ2-7	NA	NA	TGTGCCAGCAGCTCGGTCGGGAGACAGGGAAGAGGGGAGCAGTACTTC	CASSSVGRQGRGEQYF
TRBV5-6	TRBJ1-3	NA	NA	TGTGCCAGCGGTCACGGGTCGCCGGCTGGAAACACCATATATTTT	CASGHGSPAGNTIYF
TRBV28	TRBJ1-4	NA	NA	TGTGCCAGCAGTACATATGGGGGCGAAGGTGCGGAAAAACTGTTTTTT	CASSTYGGEGAEKLFF
TRBV5-1	TRBJ2-5	once	TRBD2	TGCGCCAGCAGCTTCACTAGCGGCACTCAAGAGACCCAGTACTTC	CASSFTSGTQETQYF
TRBV27	TRBJ1-4	NA	NA	TGTGCCAGCAGTTTAATCGGAAAACCGAATGAAAAACTGTTTTTT	CASSLIGKPNEKLFF
TRBV7-7	TRBJ2-5	NA	TRBD2	TGTGCTAGCAGCTTAGAACTAGCGTCGGAGACCCAGTACTTC	CASSLELASETQYF
TRBV7-8	TRBJ2-1	NA	TRBD1	TGTGCCAGCAGCTTAGGATTACCGGGACAGGGATACAATGAGCAGTTCTTC	CASSLGLPGQGYNEQFF
TRBV7-9	TRBJ2-4	NA	TRBD1	TGTGCCAGCAGCGTAAACAGGGGCCCGGAGTACTTC	CASSVNRGPEYF
TRBV7-2	TRBJ2-5	NA	TRBD2	TGTGCCAGCAGCCCTGGACTAGCGGGAGCTTCGAGAAGCGAGACCCAGTACTTC	CASSPGLAGASRSETQYF